The 11 T cell receptor beta chains presented below share a single source sample, sequenced in a study of early T cells in non-severe SARS-CoV-2 infection. Using its own MiXCR run on the 5' RACE reads, TCRdb lists one record per CDR3 protein. The sample has tens of thousands of distinct CDR3 sequences; roughly 16% are singletons. Sequences were derived from whole blood, sampled at baseline. All receptors come from an adult who was a healthcare worker with PCR-confirmed SARS-CoV-2 infection or an uninfected control (not recorded which).

This clonotype was seen only a few times. The J gene is TRBJ2-5, the V gene TRBV5-1; 10 nucleotides align to TRBD1. Germline lookup yields CDR1 SGHRS and CDR2 YFSETQ. CDR3 length: 15 residues. Trimming at V came to 4 bases and at J to 3 bases, leaving 6 bases not matched to a gene. CDR3 protein: CASSGAGTGEETQYF. CDR3 nucleotide sequence: TGCGCCAGCAGCGGGGCCGGGACAGGGGAAGAGACCCAGTACTTC. The variable domain in full, with the rest retrieved from reference TRBV5-1 and TRBJ2-5, is KAGVTQTPRYLIKTRGQQVTLSCSPISGHRSVSWYQQTPGQGLQFLFEYFSETQRNKGNFPGRFSGRQFSNSRSEMNVSTLELGDSALYLCASSGAGTGEETQYFGPGTRLLVL.

The chain carries TRBV7-2 and TRBJ2-1; D is unresolved. The V gene lost 6 bases and the J gene lost 9 bases, with 9 bases spanning the gap. Germline V gene data show CDR1 as SGHTA and CDR2 as FQGNSA. The CDR3 runs to 11 residues. The DNA for the CDR3 is TGTGCCAGCAGATACGGTGGTGAGCAGTTCTTC. It encodes CASRYGGEQFF.

The sample holds a few counts of this clonotype. V and J are TRBV20-1 and TRBJ2-1; 10 nucleotides line up with TRBD2. CDR1 DFQATT and CDR2 SNEGSKA come from the germline V gene (reference sequence). This CDR3 is 14 amino acids long. After removal of 4 bases from V and 5 bases from J, the junction contained 5 bases not matched to a gene. The CDR3 protein is CSATRTSGNNEQFF. The CDR3 DNA reads TGCAGTGCTACGCGGACTAGCGGAAACAATGAGCAGTTCTTC.

This clonotype was counted ten times or more. The rearrangement links TRBV6-6 to TRBJ2-2; possibly TRBD2 for D (5 bases). Germline V CDR1 and CDR2: MNHNY, SVGAGI (reference sequence). This CDR3 region has 14 residues. Trimming stripped 6 bases from V and 3 bases from J, with 11 bases between. CDR3 sequence (DNA): TGTGCCAGCAGCAGGACTGCCGACACCGGGGAGCTGTTTTTT. This translates into CASSRTADTGELFF.

The chain has TRBV5-1 and TRBJ1-6, with a weak D call TRBD1 (5 bases). The CDR3 loop spans 17 amino acids. V dropped 4 bases and J dropped 10 bases, with 24 bases sitting between them. From germline, CDR1 is SGHRS and CDR2 YFSETQ. For the CDR3, the DNA is TGCGCCAGCAGCCCAGGCGGACGGGACCCGGGGGAATCACCCCTCCACTTT. This sequence encodes CASSPGGRDPGESPLHF.

The chain is built from TRBV2 and TRBJ2-1, with a possible D match to TRBD1 (5 bases). The CDR3 has 11 residues. CDR1 SNHLY and CDR2 FYNNEI come from the germline V gene. The V end was cut by 3 bases, the J end by 13 bases, with 10 bases between. CDR3 coding DNA: TGTGCCAGCAGTGAGTGGCAGGGACAGTTCTTC. Translated: CASSEWQGQFF. Together with reference TRBV2 and TRBJ2-1, the CDR3 gives the full variable domain: EPEVTQTPSHQVTQMGQEVILRCVPISNHLYFYWYRQILGQKVEFLVSFYNNEISEKSEIFDDQFSVERPDGSNFTLKIRSTKLEDSAMYFCASSEWQGQFFGPGTRLTVL.

This clonotype appeared a few times. The chain is built from TRBV2 and TRBJ1-2; no clear D. CDR1 is SNHLY and CDR2 is FYNNEI in the germline V gene. The CDR3 is 13 residues long. Trimming stripped 8 bases from V and 4 bases from J, with 14 bases between. CDR3 in DNA: TGTGCCAGCTACCAGAAAAGGCTCTATGGCTACACCTTC. Its protein is CASYQKRLYGYTF.

The chain combines TRBV7-9 with TRBJ1-1; D is possibly TRBD1 (5 bases). Germline CDR1 and CDR2: SEHNR and FQNEAQ (reference sequence). The CDR3 length is 15 residues. V was trimmed by 1 base and J by 0 bases, leaving 9 bases between them. This chain's CDR3 is CASSLGDVMNTEAFF. In nucleotides, the CDR3 is TGTGCCAGCAGCTTAGGGGACGTCATGAACACTGAAGCTTTCTTT.

The gene calls are TRBV29-1 and TRBJ1-3, with TRBD1 as a possible D gene (5 bases). Per the germline V gene, CDR1 is SQVTM and CDR2 is ANQGSEA. The CDR3 totals 12 residues. The V end lost 4 bases, the J end lost 4 bases, and 8 bases lay between the germline ends. The CDR3 sequence is CSVVTEGNTIYF. CDR3 coding DNA: TGCAGCGTTGTGACAGAGGGAAACACCATATATTTT. Full variable domain (missing parts from reference TRBV29-1 and TRBJ1-3): SAVISQKPSRDICQRGTSLTIQCQVDSQVTMMFWYRQQPGQSLTLIATANQGSEATYESGFVIDKFPISRPNLTFSTLTVSNMSPEDSSIYLCSVVTEGNTIYFGEGSWLTVV.

This clonotype was recorded at least ten times. CDR3 loop: CASSLGGPGANVLTF. DNA for the CDR3: TGTGCCAGCAGCTTAGGGGGTCCTGGGGCCAACGTCCTGACTTTC. The chain links TRBV7-2 to TRBJ2-6; D not resolved. V was cut by 1 base and J by 2 bases, with 6 bases left in between. The CDR3 consists of 15 residues. Germline V gene data show CDR1 as SGHTA and CDR2 as FQGNSA.

This clonotype has at least ten counts. J is TRBJ2-1 and V is TRBV15; 7 nucleotides line up with TRBD1. V lost 8 bases to trimming and J lost 7 bases; unmatched junction nucleotides: 11. Germline V gene sequence: CDR1 LNHNV, CDR2 YYDKDF (reference sequence). The CDR3 spans 14 residues. In DNA form, the CDR3 reads TGTGCCACCCTCGGACAGGACCTTGGGAATGAGCAGTTCTTC. Its protein product is CATLGQDLGNEQFF.